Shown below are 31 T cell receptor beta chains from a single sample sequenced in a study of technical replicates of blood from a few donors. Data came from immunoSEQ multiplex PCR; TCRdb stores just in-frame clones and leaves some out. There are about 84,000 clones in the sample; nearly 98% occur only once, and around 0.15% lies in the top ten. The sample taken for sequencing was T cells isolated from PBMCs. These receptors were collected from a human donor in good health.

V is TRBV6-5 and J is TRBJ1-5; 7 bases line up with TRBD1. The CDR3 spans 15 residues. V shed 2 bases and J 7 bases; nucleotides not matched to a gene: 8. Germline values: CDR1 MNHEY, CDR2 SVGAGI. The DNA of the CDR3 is TGTGCCAGCAGTTACGAGGGGGCGCCGGGGCAGCCCCAGCATTTT. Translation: CASSYEGAPGQPQHF.

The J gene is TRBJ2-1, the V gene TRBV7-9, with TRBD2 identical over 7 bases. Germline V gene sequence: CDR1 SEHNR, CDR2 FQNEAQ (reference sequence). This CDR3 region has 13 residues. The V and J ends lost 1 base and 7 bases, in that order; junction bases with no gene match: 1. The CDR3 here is CASSLGGGNEQFF. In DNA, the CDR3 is TGTGCCAGCAGCTTAGGGGGGGGTAATGAGCAGTTCTTC.

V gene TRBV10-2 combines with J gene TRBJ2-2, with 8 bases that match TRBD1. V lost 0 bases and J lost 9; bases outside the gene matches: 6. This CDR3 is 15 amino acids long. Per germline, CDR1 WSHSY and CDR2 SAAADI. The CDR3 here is CASSESPGGIRELFF. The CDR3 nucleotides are TGCGCCAGCAGTGAGTCGCCAGGGGGCATCCGGGAGCTGTTTTTT.

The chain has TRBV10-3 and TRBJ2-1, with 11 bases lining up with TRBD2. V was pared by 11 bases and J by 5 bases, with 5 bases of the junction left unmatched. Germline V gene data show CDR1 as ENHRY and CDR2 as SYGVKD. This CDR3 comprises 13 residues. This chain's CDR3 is CAAGTSGNNEQFF. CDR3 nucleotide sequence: TGTGCCGCCGGGACTAGCGGCAACAATGAGCAGTTCTTC.

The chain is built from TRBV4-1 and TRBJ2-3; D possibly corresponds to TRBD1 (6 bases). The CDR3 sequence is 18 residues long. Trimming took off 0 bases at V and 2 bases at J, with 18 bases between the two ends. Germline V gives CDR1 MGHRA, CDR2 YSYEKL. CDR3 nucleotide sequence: TGCGCCAGCAGCCAAGATTTAGGTGGGACATCGACCACAGATACGCAGTATTTT. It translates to CASSQDLGGTSTTDTQYF.

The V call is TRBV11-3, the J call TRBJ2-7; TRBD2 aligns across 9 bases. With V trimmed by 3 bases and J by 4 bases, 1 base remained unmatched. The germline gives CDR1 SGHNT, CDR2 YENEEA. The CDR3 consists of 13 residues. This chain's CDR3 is CASSLREGYEQYF. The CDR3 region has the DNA TGTGCCAGCAGCTTGCGGGAGGGGTACGAGCAGTACTTC.

This CDR3 is CASSFTQGGSYGYTF. DNA of the CDR3: TGTGCCAGCAGCTTTACACAGGGTGGGAGCTATGGCTACACCTTC. The V and J genes are TRBV11-2 and TRBJ1-2; D may be TRBD1 (6 bases). Deletions cut 3 bases from V and 4 bases from J, with 15 bases between. This CDR3 is 15 amino acids long. Looked up from germline, CDR1 is SGHAT and CDR2 is FQNNGV.

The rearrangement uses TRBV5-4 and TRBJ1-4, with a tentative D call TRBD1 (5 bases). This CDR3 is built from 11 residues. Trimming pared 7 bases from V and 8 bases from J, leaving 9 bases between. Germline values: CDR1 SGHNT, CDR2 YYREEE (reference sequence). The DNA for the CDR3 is TGTGCCAGCGGGGGAGGGGAAAAACTGTTTTTT. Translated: CASGGGEKLFF.

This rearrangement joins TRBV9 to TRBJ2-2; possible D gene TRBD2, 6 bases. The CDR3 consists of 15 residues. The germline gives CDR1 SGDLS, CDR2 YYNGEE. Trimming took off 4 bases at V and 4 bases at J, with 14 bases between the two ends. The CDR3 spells CASSPQRVGTGELFF. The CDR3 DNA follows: TGTGCCAGCAGCCCTCAGCGGGTGGGCACCGGGGAGCTGTTTTTT. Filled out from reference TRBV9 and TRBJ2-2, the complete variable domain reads DSGVTQTPKHLITATGQRVTLRCSPRSGDLSVYWYQQSLDQGLQFLIQYYNGEERAKGNILERFSAQQFPDLHSELNLSSLELGDSALYFCASSPQRVGTGELFFGEGSRLTVL.

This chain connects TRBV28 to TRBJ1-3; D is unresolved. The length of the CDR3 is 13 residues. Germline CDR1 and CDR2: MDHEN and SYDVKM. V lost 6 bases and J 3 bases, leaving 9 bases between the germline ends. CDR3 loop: CASRPRGGNTIYF. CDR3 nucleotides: TGTGCCAGCAGACCCAGAGGTGGAAACACCATATATTTT.

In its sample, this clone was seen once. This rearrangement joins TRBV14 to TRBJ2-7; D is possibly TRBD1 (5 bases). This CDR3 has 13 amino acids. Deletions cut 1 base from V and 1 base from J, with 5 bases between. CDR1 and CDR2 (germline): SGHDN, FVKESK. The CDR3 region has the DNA TGTGCCAGCAGCCAAGCAGGGTCCTACGAGCAGTACTTC. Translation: CASSQAGSYEQYF.

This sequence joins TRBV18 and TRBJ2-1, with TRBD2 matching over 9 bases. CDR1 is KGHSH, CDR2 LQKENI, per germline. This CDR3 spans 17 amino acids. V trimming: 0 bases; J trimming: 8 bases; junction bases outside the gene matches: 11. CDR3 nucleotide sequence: TGTGCCAGCTCACCACCTTCTTTTGGCGGGGGGGCGGATGAGCAGTTCTTC. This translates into CASSPPSFGGGADEQFF.

For the CDR3, the DNA is TGCGCCAGCAGCCAAGGGGGCTGGTTTGGGGAGGGTGAAGGGCGCGGCGAGCAGTACTTC. Translation gives CASSQGGWFGEGEGRGEQYF. This chain connects TRBV4-1 to TRBJ2-7; 7 positions match TRBD2. CDR1 is MGHRA, CDR2 YSYEKL, per germline. CDR3 length: 20 residues. V lost 1 base to trimming and J lost 6 bases; unmatched junction nucleotides: 24.

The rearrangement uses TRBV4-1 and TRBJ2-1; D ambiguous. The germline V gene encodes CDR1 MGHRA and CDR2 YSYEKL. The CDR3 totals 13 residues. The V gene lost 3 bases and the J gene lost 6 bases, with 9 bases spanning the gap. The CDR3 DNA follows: TGCGCCAGCAGCCACCCCGCCAGCAATGAGCAGTTCTTC. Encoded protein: CASSHPASNEQFF.

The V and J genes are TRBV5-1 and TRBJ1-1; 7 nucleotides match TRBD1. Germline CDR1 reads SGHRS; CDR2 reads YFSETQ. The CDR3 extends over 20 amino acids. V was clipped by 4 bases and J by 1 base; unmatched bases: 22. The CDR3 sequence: CASSIRQGLIRSTKNTEAFF. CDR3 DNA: TGCGCCAGCAGCATCAGACAGGGTCTAATCCGATCCACCAAGAACACTGAAGCTTTCTTT.

The CDR3 is CASSFEGHSYEQYF. The CDR3 nucleotides read TGTGCCAGCAGTTTCGAGGGCCACTCCTACGAGCAGTACTTC. The V call is TRBV27, the J call TRBJ2-7, with a possible D match to TRBD2 (5 bases). Looked up from germline, CDR1 is MNHEY and CDR2 is SMNVEV (reference sequence). This CDR3 comprises 14 residues. With 3 bases removed from V and 0 bases from J, the gap between germline ends came to 9 bases.

The CDR3 protein is CASSLSDEQYF. In DNA, the CDR3 is TGTGCCAGCAGTTTGTCTGACGAGCAGTACTTC. The V and J genes are TRBV28 and TRBJ2-7; D is unresolved. Germline V gives CDR1 MDHEN, CDR2 SYDVKM. CDR3 length equals 11 residues. The V end was cut by 3 bases, the J end by 5 bases, with 5 bases between.

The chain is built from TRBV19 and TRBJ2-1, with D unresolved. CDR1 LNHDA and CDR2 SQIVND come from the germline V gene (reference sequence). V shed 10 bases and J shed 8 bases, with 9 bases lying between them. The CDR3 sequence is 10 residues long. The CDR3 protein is CATLDYEQFF. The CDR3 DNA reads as TGTGCCACATTAGACTATGAGCAGTTCTTC. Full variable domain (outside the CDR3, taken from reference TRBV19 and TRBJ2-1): DGGITQSPKYLFRKEGQNVTLSCEQNLNHDAMYWYRQDPGQGLRLIYYSQIVNDFQKGDIAEGYSVSREKKESFPLTVTSAQKNPTAFYLCATLDYEQFFGPGTRLTVL.

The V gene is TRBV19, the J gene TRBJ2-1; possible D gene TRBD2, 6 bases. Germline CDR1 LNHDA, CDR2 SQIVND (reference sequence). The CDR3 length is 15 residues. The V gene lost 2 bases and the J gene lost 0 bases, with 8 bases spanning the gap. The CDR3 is CASSILANSYNEQFF. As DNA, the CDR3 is TGTGCCAGTAGTATACTAGCGAACTCCTACAATGAGCAGTTCTTC. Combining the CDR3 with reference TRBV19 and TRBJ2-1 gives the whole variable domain DGGITQSPKYLFRKEGQNVTLSCEQNLNHDAMYWYRQDPGQGLRLIYYSQIVNDFQKGDIAEGYSVSREKKESFPLTVTSAQKNPTAFYLCASSILANSYNEQFFGPGTRLTVL.

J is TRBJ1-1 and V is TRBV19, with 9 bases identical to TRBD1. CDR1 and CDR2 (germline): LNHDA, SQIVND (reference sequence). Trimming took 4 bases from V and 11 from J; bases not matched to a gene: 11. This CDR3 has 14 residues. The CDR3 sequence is CASSTGQGPAWAFF. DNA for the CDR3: TGTGCCAGTAGTACTGGACAGGGGCCCGCCTGGGCTTTCTTT.

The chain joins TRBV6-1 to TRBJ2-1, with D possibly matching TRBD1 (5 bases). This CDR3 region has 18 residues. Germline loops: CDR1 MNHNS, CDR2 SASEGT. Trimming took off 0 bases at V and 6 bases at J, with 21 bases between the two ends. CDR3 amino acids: CASSEALRRKGWGNEQFF. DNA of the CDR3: TGTGCCAGCAGTGAAGCCCTTAGGCGAAAGGGGTGGGGCAATGAGCAGTTCTTC.

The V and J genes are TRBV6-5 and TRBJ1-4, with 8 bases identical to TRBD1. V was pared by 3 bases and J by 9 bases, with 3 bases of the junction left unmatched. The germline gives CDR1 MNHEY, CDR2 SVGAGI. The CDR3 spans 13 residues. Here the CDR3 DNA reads TGTGCCAGCAGTTATCAGGGGGCCCAAAAACTGTTTTTT. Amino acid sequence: CASSYQGAQKLFF.

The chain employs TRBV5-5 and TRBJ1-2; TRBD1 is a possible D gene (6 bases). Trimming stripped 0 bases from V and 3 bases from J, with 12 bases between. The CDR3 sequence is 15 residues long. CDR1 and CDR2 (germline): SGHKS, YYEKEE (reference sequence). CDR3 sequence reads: CASSLALQGYYGYTF. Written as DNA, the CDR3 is TGTGCCAGCAGCTTGGCCCTACAGGGTTACTATGGCTACACCTTC.

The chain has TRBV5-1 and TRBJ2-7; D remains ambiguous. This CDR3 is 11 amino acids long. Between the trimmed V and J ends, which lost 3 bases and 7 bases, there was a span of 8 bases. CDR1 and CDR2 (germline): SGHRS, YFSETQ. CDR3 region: CASSSDWEQYF. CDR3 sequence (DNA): TGCGCCAGCAGCTCAGACTGGGAGCAGTACTTC.

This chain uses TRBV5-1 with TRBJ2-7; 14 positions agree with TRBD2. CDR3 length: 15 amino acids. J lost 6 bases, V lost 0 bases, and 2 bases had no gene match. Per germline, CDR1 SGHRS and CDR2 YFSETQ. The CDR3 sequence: CASSLAGLAGAEQYF. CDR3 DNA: TGCGCCAGCAGCTTGGCGGGACTAGCGGGAGCCGAGCAGTACTTC.

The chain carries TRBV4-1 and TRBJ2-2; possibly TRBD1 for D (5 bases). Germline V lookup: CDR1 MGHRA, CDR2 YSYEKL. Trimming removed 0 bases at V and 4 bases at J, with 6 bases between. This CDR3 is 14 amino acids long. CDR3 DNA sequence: TGCGCCAGCAGCCAAGATCAGGGCACCGGGGAGCTGTTTTTT. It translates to CASSQDQGTGELFF.

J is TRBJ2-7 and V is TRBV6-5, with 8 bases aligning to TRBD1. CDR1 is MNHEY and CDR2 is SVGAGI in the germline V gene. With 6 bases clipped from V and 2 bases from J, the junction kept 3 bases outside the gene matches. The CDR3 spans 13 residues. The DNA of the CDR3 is TGTGCCAGCAGGCCGACAGGGGCCTACGAGCAGTACTTC. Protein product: CASRPTGAYEQYF.

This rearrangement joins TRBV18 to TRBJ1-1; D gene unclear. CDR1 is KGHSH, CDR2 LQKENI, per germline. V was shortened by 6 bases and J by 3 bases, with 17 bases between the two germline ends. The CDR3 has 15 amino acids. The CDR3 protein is CASSPAPGRDTEAFF. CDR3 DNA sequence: TGTGCCAGCTCTCCCGCCCCCGGGAGGGACACTGAAGCTTTCTTT.

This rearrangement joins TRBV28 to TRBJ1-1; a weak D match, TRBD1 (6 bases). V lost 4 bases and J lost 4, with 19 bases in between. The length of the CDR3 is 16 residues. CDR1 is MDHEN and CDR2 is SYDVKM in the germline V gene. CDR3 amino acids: CASSSLSGGLGTEAFF. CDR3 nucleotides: TGTGCCAGCAGTTCCTTAAGCGGGGGGCTGGGCACTGAAGCTTTCTTT.

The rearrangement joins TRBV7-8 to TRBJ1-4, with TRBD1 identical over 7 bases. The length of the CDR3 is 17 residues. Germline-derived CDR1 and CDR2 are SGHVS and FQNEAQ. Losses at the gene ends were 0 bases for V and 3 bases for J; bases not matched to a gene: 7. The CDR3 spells CASSLAQEGAANEKLFF. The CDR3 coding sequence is TGTGCCAGCAGCTTAGCGCAAGAGGGGGCTGCTAATGAAAAACTGTTTTTT.

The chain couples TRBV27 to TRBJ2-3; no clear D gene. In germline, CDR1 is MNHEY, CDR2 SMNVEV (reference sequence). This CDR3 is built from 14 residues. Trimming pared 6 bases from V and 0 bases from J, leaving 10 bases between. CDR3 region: CASSNPTSTDTQYF. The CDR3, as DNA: TGTGCCAGCAGCAATCCTACTAGCACAGATACGCAGTATTTT.